The clone carrying this T cell receptor beta chain appeared once. This record belongs to a study of blood T cell repertoires in COVID-19. In the study overall: T cells, B-cell-depleted T cells, or PBMCs supplied cDNA or gDNA.

The CDR3 contains 14 residues. The V end lost 4 bases, the J end lost 1 base, and 10 bases lay between the germline ends. Germline V gives CDR1 MNHNY, CDR2 SVGAGI (reference sequence). Clones were read by immunoSEQ multiplex PCR, and TCRdb kept only the in-frame ones, dropping some. Among over 60,000 clones listed, 65% to 90% were seen once. Specimen: peripheral blood. The chain couples TRBV6-6 to TRBJ1-1, with D hard to call. The origin of this receptor is a man aged 35-49 years with acute or convalescent COVID-19. Here the CDR3 DNA reads TGTGCCAGCAGTTCCAGGCTCGAGAACACTGAAGCTTTCTTT. Translation: CASSSRLENTEAFF.